Following are 5 T cell receptor beta chains from one sample sequenced in a study of lymphopenia after photon versus proton radiotherapy. Data came from immunoSEQ multiplex PCR; TCRdb stores just in-frame clones and leaves some out. The table records some 42,000 clones, approximately 83% of them present only once. Source: peripheral blood, taken from a patient treated with proton-based radiotherapy. The receptors were sampled from a woman aged 70 to 79 with pancreatic cancer.

The chain is built from TRBV6-5 and TRBJ2-7; TRBD2 matches 15 bases. Unmatched junction bases numbered 4, after V lost 6 bases and J lost 4 bases. The CDR3 runs to 15 residues. Germline lookup yields CDR1 MNHEY and CDR2 SVGAGI. The CDR3 region has the DNA TGTGCCAGCAGCCCGGGGACTAGCGGGAGGTACGAGCAGTACTTC. Encoded protein: CASSPGTSGRYEQYF.

The rearrangement links TRBV4-3 to TRBJ2-1; 7 bases align to TRBD2. Trimming removed 0 bases from V and 5 bases from J; junction bases left unmatched: 7. The CDR3 has 16 amino acids. Germline V gene data show CDR1 as LGHNA and CDR2 as YSLEER. CDR3 amino acids: CASSQERQRGNNEQFF. CDR3 DNA sequence: TGCGCCAGCAGCCAAGAACGGCAGCGGGGAAACAATGAGCAGTTCTTC.

The genes are TRBV27 and TRBJ1-4; D not certain. Germline CDR1 is MNHEY and CDR2 is SMNVEV (reference sequence). Trimming stripped 6 bases from V and 2 bases from J, with 13 bases between. The CDR3 is 15 amino acids. The CDR3 loop is CASSPRRATNEKLFF. The CDR3 DNA reads as TGTGCCAGCAGCCCTAGACGGGCGACTAATGAAAAACTGTTTTTT.

The gene calls are TRBV5-1 and TRBJ2-5; possible D gene TRBD2, 5 bases. With 6 bases removed from V and 1 base from J, the gap between germline ends came to 13 bases. CDR3 length equals 14 residues. CDR1 and CDR2 from the germline V gene are SGHRS and YFSETQ. The CDR3 sequence is CASTRGTSQETQYF. CDR3 sequence (DNA): TGCGCCAGCACCCGTGGAACTAGCCAAGAGACCCAGTACTTC.

Points on this clone: The junction does not match germline at one end; this may be a read error. The CDR3 DNA is TGTGCCAGCAGCCCCCCGGGACTTCCGTCGGACTTC. As protein: CASSPPGLPSDF. The chain uses TRBV7-9 and TRBJ2-7, with D perhaps matching TRBD2 (6 bases). Germline lookup yields CDR1 SEHNR and CDR2 FQNEAQ (reference sequence). This CDR3 is 12 amino acids long.